Listed here are 30 T cell receptor beta chains from one sample, sequenced in a study of blood T cell repertoires in COVID-19. Assay used: immunoSEQ multiplex PCR; TCRdb lists only in-frame clones, some missing. The sample yields roughly 120,000 clones, approximately 80% seen once. Sequencing was carried out using peripheral blood. The receptor set was obtained from a woman aged 55-70 years with acute or convalescent COVID-19.

The chain links TRBV29-1 to TRBJ2-1; TRBD1 agrees at 10 bases. This CDR3 comprises 13 residues. With V trimmed by 5 bases and J by 7 bases, 5 bases remained unmatched. The germline V gene has CDR1 SQVTM and CDR2 ANQGSEA. The CDR3 spells CSVSGQGRNEQFF. The CDR3 nucleotides are TGCAGCGTTTCGGGACAGGGGAGGAATGAGCAGTTCTTC.

This chain links TRBV6-5 with TRBJ2-1, with D possibly TRBD1 on 5 matching bases. V shed 6 bases and J shed 8 bases, with 14 bases lying between them. The CDR3 contains 13 residues. Germline V gene lookup returns CDR1 MNHEY and CDR2 SVGAGI. CDR3 loop: CASRGQEGDEQFF. The CDR3 coding sequence is TGTGCCAGCAGGGGGCAGGAAGGCGATGAGCAGTTCTTC.

In its sample, this clone was seen a few times. The rearrangement uses TRBV6-2 or TRBV6-3 and TRBJ1-3, with TRBD1 as a possible D gene (5 bases). With 5 bases removed from V and 4 bases from J, the gap between germline ends came to 18 bases. The V gene's germline CDR1 is MNHEY and CDR2 SVGEGT. The CDR3 sequence is 16 residues long. Written as DNA, the CDR3 is TGTGCCAGCAGTCGCCGACCGACAGAAAGCGGAAACACCATATATTTT. This encodes CASSRRPTESGNTIYF.

The chain carries TRBV7-3 and TRBJ2-1, with D maybe TRBD1 (5 bases). The CDR3 is 11 amino acids. Per the germline V gene, CDR1 is SGHTA and CDR2 is FQGTGA. V gave up 9 bases and J gave up 9 bases, with 12 bases separating them. The CDR3 DNA follows: TGTGCCAGGCCAACAGGAACTGAGCAGTTCTTC. It is translated as CARPTGTEQFF. Full variable domain (remainder filled in from reference TRBV7-3 and TRBJ2-1): GAGVSQTPSNKVTEKGKYVELRCDPISGHTALYWYRQSLGQGPEFLIYFQGTGAADDSGLPNDRFFAVRPEGSVSTLKIQRTERGDSAVYLCARPTGTEQFFGPGTRLTVL.

The chain couples TRBV28 to TRBJ2-5, with D tentatively TRBD1 (5 bases). V shed 3 bases and J shed 2 bases, with 13 bases lying between them. Germline-derived CDR1 and CDR2 are MDHEN and SYDVKM. This CDR3 comprises 15 residues. The CDR3 DNA follows: TGTGCCAGCAGTTTTGCTGGACACGCGCAAGAGACCCAGTACTTC. It is translated as CASSFAGHAQETQYF.

The rearrangement links TRBV7-2 to TRBJ2-1, with D tentatively TRBD2 (6 bases). The CDR3 length is 15 residues. Between the trimmed V and J ends, which lost 2 bases and 4 bases, there was a span of 12 bases. Germline V gene data show CDR1 as SGHTA and CDR2 as FQGNSA. The CDR3 here is CASSLPEGLYNEQFF. For the CDR3, the DNA is TGTGCCAGCAGCTTACCGGAGGGACTTTACAATGAGCAGTTCTTC.

The rearrangement uses TRBV2 and TRBJ2-7; D unresolved. CDR1 SNHLY and CDR2 FYNNEI come from the germline V gene. V was trimmed by 3 bases and J by 2 bases, leaving 8 bases between them. This CDR3 comprises 13 residues. CDR3 protein: CASSDVAAYEQYV. In DNA, the CDR3 is TGTGCCAGCAGTGATGTGGCTGCCTACGAGCAGTACGTC.

The J gene is TRBJ2-5, the V gene TRBV5-1; D call uncertain. CDR1 is SGHRS, CDR2 YFSETQ, per germline. V was shortened by 4 bases and J by 2 bases, with 15 bases between the two germline ends. This CDR3 comprises 15 residues. The CDR3 region has the DNA TGCGCCAGCAGCCTAACGAGTCCAGGACAAGAGACCCAGTACTTC. Translating gives CASSLTSPGQETQYF.

The genes are TRBV27 and TRBJ1-1, with a possible D match to TRBD1 (6 bases). Trimming left V 5 bases short and J 3 bases short, with 19 bases between. This CDR3 contains 16 residues. The germline CDR1 and CDR2 sequences are MNHEY and SMNVEV (reference sequence). This CDR3 is CASSPRGSRGDTEAFF. CDR3 bases: TGTGCCAGCAGTCCAAGGGGGTCTCGGGGGGACACTGAAGCTTTCTTT.

V usage is TRBV27 and J usage is TRBJ1-2; TRBD1 is a possible D gene (6 bases). The CDR3 is 16 residues long. The V end lost 5 bases, the J end lost 4 bases, and 20 bases lay between the germline ends. Germline V CDR1 and CDR2: MNHEY, SMNVEV (reference sequence). In DNA, the CDR3 is TGTGCCAGCAGTGTGGGGGGGCCCGGATTTTCCTATGGCTACACCTTC. Translating gives CASSVGGPGFSYGYTF.

The chain recombines TRBV10-3 with TRBJ1-1; D is perhaps TRBD1 (5 bases). The CDR3 totals 12 residues. The V and J ends lost 8 bases and 5 bases respectively, with 12 bases between them. In germline, CDR1 is ENHRY, CDR2 SYGVKD. The CDR3 protein is CAIGQGGTEAFF. The CDR3 DNA follows: TGTGCCATCGGCCAGGGAGGGACTGAAGCTTTCTTT.

The count of this clone is one. The J gene is TRBJ1-1, the V gene TRBV12-3 or TRBV12-4; no firm D call. Trimming removed 6 bases from V and 1 base from J, with 9 bases in between. This CDR3 comprises 13 residues. The CDR3 sequence: CASSKHRNTEAFF. CDR3 in DNA: TGTGCCAGCAGCAAACACAGGAACACTGAAGCTTTCTTT.

The chain links TRBV3-1 (or the pseudogene TRBV3-2) to TRBJ1-3; no reliable D call. The V gene lost 4 bases and the J gene lost 2 bases, with 12 bases spanning the gap. This CDR3 has 15 amino acids. CDR1 LGHDT and CDR2 YNNKEL come from the germline V gene (reference sequence). The CDR3 DNA sequence: TGTGCCAGCAGCCCAGGACGGGAGACTGGAAACACCATATATTTT. This sequence encodes CASSPGRETGNTIYF.

The chain recombines TRBV24-1 with TRBJ1-6; 7 bases map to TRBD1. V shed 4 bases and J 14 bases; nucleotides not matched to a gene: 4. Germline CDR1 reads KGHDR; CDR2 reads SFDVKD. The CDR3 has 12 amino acids. The CDR3 sequence is CATSDPRGTLHF. The CDR3 DNA reads as TGTGCCACCAGTGACCCCAGGGGGACCCTCCACTTT.

The rearrangement uses TRBV9 and TRBJ2-1; TRBD2 is a possible D gene (5 bases). The germline V and J ends were trimmed by 0 bases and 5 bases, with 9 bases remaining between them. The CDR3 totals 14 residues. Germline CDR1 reads SGDLS; CDR2 reads YYNGEE. The CDR3 protein is CASSVAVRDNEQFF. The DNA of the CDR3 is TGTGCCAGCAGCGTAGCGGTGAGGGACAATGAGCAGTTCTTC.

V and J are TRBV9 and TRBJ1-2, with TRBD1 matching over 10 bases. The CDR3 runs 15 residues. With V trimmed by 4 bases and J by 5 bases, 8 bases remained unmatched. Per the germline V gene, CDR1 is SGDLS and CDR2 is YYNGEE. Written as DNA, the CDR3 is TGTGCCAGCAGCACCGGGACAGGGGCCAGTTATGGCTACACCTTC. Translated, it gives CASSTGTGASYGYTF.

The chain joins TRBV4-1 to TRBJ2-6, with D possibly being TRBD2 (5 bases). CDR1 is MGHRA, CDR2 YSYEKL, per germline. V was shortened by 0 bases and J by 0 bases, with 21 bases between the two germline ends. The CDR3 is 21 amino acids. The CDR3 sequence: CASSQEIVSGRGNSGANVLTF. In DNA, the CDR3 is TGCGCCAGCAGCCAAGAAATTGTGAGTGGTCGGGGAAACTCTGGGGCCAACGTCCTGACTTTC.

The chain carries TRBV24-1 and TRBJ1-1; D ambiguous. CDR1 and CDR2 (germline): KGHDR, SFDVKD. V was clipped by 5 bases and J by 5 bases, with 8 bases between them. The CDR3 is made up of 12 amino acids. In DNA, the CDR3 is TGTGCCACCAGTGCTGGAGGAACTGAAGCTTTCTTT. Translating gives CATSAGGTEAFF.

V usage is TRBV9 and J usage is TRBJ1-2, with 12 bases that match TRBD1. Germline V gives CDR1 SGDLS, CDR2 YYNGEE. Trimming took 7 bases from V and 8 from J; bases not matched to a gene: 6. This CDR3 contains 13 residues. The CDR3 loop is CASGGQGAIGYTF. The CDR3 region has the DNA TGTGCCAGCGGGGGACAGGGGGCGATCGGCTACACCTTC.

This clone appeared a single time. The V call is TRBV19, the J call TRBJ1-6, with no clear D. This CDR3 has 14 amino acids. CDR1 LNHDA and CDR2 SQIVND come from the germline V gene (reference sequence). Deletions cut 5 bases from V and 6 bases from J, with 11 bases between. Written as DNA, the CDR3 is TGTGCCAGTAGTGAGGCTCCGATTAATTCACCCCTCCACTTT. Its protein is CASSEAPINSPLHF.

The chain links TRBV10-1 to TRBJ2-5; D gene unclear. Deletions cut 2 bases from V and 5 bases from J, with 9 bases between. Germline assignment: CDR1 WNHNN and CDR2 SYGVQD (reference sequence). The CDR3 consists of 13 residues. CDR3 nucleotides: TGCGCCAGCAGTGAGCGGGTCCGGGAGACCCAGTACTTC. This translates into CASSERVRETQYF.

The chain uses TRBV7-8 and TRBJ2-3; D is possibly TRBD2 (5 bases). Trimming left V 1 base short and J 1 base short, with 9 bases between. CDR3 length equals 15 residues. Germline loops: CDR1 SGHVS, CDR2 FQNEAQ. The CDR3 DNA reads as TGTGCCAGCAGCTTAGTTCCGGAGGGCACAGATACGCAGTATTTT. The encoded protein is CASSLVPEGTDTQYF.

This chain connects TRBV6-5 to TRBJ1-1; 8 nucleotides line up with TRBD1. Germline loops: CDR1 MNHEY, CDR2 SVGAGI. There are 14 residues in the CDR3. The V gene end was trimmed by 6 bases and the J gene end by 10 bases; junction bases not matched to a gene: 13. CDR3: CASSRMTGEVGAFF. CDR3 nucleotides: TGTGCCAGCAGCCGAATGACAGGGGAGGTCGGAGCTTTCTTT.

The chain is built from TRBV5-4 and TRBJ1-3; D ambiguous. Germline V gene sequence: CDR1 SGHNT, CDR2 YYREEE (reference sequence). V shed 4 bases and J shed 2 bases, with 10 bases lying between them. The CDR3 loop spans 14 amino acids. CDR3 bases: TGTGCCAGCAGCGTGGGTGTTACTGGAAACACCATATATTTT. Residues: CASSVGVTGNTIYF. Filled out from reference TRBV5-4 and TRBJ1-3, the complete variable domain reads ETGVTQSPTHLIKTRGQQVTLRCSSQSGHNTVSWYQQALGQGPQFIFQYYREEENGRGNFPPRFSGLQFPNYSSELNVNALELDDSALYLCASSVGVTGNTIYFGEGSWLTVV.

The V and J genes are TRBV5-1 and TRBJ1-1, with 7 bases that match TRBD1. The CDR3 consists of 15 residues. Trimming removed 4 bases from V and 8 bases from J; junction bases left unmatched: 14. Per the germline V gene, CDR1 is SGHRS and CDR2 is YFSETQ. The CDR3 bases are TGCGCCAGCAGCCTGATTGGTACAGGGGTGGAAGAAGCTTTCTTT. This translates into CASSLIGTGVEEAFF.

The genes are TRBV10-3 and TRBJ2-7; 12 nucleotides agree with TRBD2. The germline gives CDR1 ENHRY, CDR2 SYGVKD. The CDR3 spans 14 residues. J lost 2 bases, V lost 6 bases, and 2 bases had no gene match. CDR3 in DNA: TGTGCCATCAGGACTAGCGGGGGCACCTACGAGCAGTACTTC. This translates into CAIRTSGGTYEQYF.

V and J are TRBV5-4 and TRBJ2-1, with D perhaps TRBD2 (5 bases). CDR3 length equals 13 residues. The germline V gene has CDR1 SGHNT and CDR2 YYREEE (reference sequence). V was shortened by 0 bases and J by 10 bases, with 11 bases between the two germline ends. The DNA of the CDR3 is TGTGCCAGCAGCTTGGAAGGACTTGGGGAGCAGTTCTTC. This encodes CASSLEGLGEQFF.

The CDR3 nucleotides read TGTGCCAGCAGCTTGGGACAGGAGCTGTTTTTT. Protein sequence: CASSLGQELFF. The rearrangement links TRBV5-6 to TRBJ2-2; D is unresolved. V was pared by 0 bases and J by 10 bases, with 4 bases between. The CDR3 runs to 11 residues. CDR1 and CDR2 (germline): SGHDT, YYEEEE.

In its sample, this clone was seen once. The V gene is TRBV5-1, the J gene TRBJ1-2; D remains unclear. This CDR3 has 16 amino acids. V shed 4 bases and J shed 4 bases, with 20 bases lying between them. CDR1 is SGHRS, CDR2 YFSETQ, per germline. The CDR3 DNA follows: TGCGCCAGCAGCACAATAAGCCGGGGAAACTTCTATGGCTACACCTTC. Its protein is CASSTISRGNFYGYTF.

This rearrangement joins TRBV5-1 to TRBJ1-2, with TRBD1 identical over 8 bases. V lost 0 bases and J lost 1; bases outside the gene matches: 8. This CDR3 contains 17 residues. CDR1 SGHRS and CDR2 YFSETQ come from the germline V gene. CDR3 DNA: TGCGCCAGCAGCTTGGTAGACAGGGGAGAATTTAACTATGGCTACACCTTC. This translates into CASSLVDRGEFNYGYTF.